Following are 32 T cell receptor beta chains from one sample sequenced in a study of T-cell memory formation after mild COVID-19. TCRdb re-derived calls from the 5' RACE reads in MiXCR, one entry per CDR3 protein. The data contain 300,000 to 400,000 distinct CDR3 sequences, around an eighth of them singletons. Sequencing was done on a sample of PBMCs or a T cell subset sorted from them (not recorded which). The receptor source for this set is a man aged 18 to 29 who had mild COVID-19 (a few samples of this study predate the infection). Cell type and time point are not known.

The chain carries TRBV6-5 and TRBJ2-6; weak D call: TRBD2 (6 bases). Germline V gene data show CDR1 as MNHEY and CDR2 as SVGAGI. V shed 0 bases and J shed 2 bases, with 8 bases lying between them. This CDR3 is built from 16 residues. The CDR3 here is CASSYSWGAGANVLTF. The CDR3 DNA sequence: TGTGCCAGCAGTTACTCGTGGGGGGCTGGGGCCAACGTCCTGACTTTC.

The chain uses TRBV24-1 and TRBJ2-3, with 9 positions matching TRBD2. Germline lookup yields CDR1 KGHDR and CDR2 SFDVKD. With V trimmed by 3 bases and J by 3 bases, 6 bases remained unmatched. The CDR3 is 16 residues long. The DNA of the CDR3 is TGTGCCACCAGTGATCACTCTAGCGGGGCGACAGATACGCAGTATTTT. Translated: CATSDHSSGATDTQYF.

This clonotype has more than one count but fewer than ten. The chain couples TRBV20-1 to TRBJ1-2; D gene unclear. Trimming removed 4 bases at V and 5 bases at J, with 17 bases between. There are 14 residues in the CDR3. Germline-derived CDR1 and CDR2 are DFQATT and SNEGSKA (reference sequence). CDR3 bases: TGCAGTGCTAAGACCGATTTCCCGGGTTATGGCTACACCTTC. Residues: CSAKTDFPGYGYTF.

There are a few counts of this clonotype. The J gene is TRBJ1-5, the V gene TRBV4-1, with D unresolved. Germline V gene lookup returns CDR1 MGHRA and CDR2 YSYEKL. Trimming took 0 bases from V and 4 from J, leaving 13 bases between them. The CDR3 totals 16 residues. CDR3 bases: TGCGCCAGCAGCCAAGAACTGGGAATCAGGAATCAGCCCCAGCATTTT. This sequence encodes CASSQELGIRNQPQHF.

The chain is built from TRBV6-6 and TRBJ2-7; TRBD2 matches at 10 bases. Germline CDR1 and CDR2: MNHNY and SVGAGI (reference sequence). V gave up 2 bases and J gave up 2 bases; unmatched junction bases: 9. CDR3 size: 17 residues. CDR3 sequence (DNA): TGTGCCAGCAGTTACGGTGCTAGCGGGGGATTGACCTACGAGCAGTACGTC. Its translation is CASSYGASGGLTYEQYV.

This clonotype was seen a handful of times. The chain uses TRBV4-2 and TRBJ1-5, with D tentatively TRBD1 (5 bases). The V end was cut by 0 bases, the J end by 0 bases, with 6 bases between. The length of the CDR3 is 15 residues. Germline V gene sequence: CDR1 LGHNA, CDR2 YNFKEQ. CDR3 sequence (DNA): TGTGCCAGCAGCCAAGAGGGGGTTAGCAATCAGCCCCAGCATTTT. As protein: CASSQEGVSNQPQHF.

V and J are TRBV7-8 and TRBJ2-2, with 8 bases that match TRBD2. With V trimmed by 5 bases and J by 3 bases, 8 bases remained unmatched. This CDR3 comprises 16 residues. Germline loops: CDR1 SGHVS, CDR2 FQNEAQ. In DNA form, the CDR3 reads TGTGCCAGCAGCCGTACTAGCGGAGACTACACCGGGGAGCTGTTTTTT. Protein product: CASSRTSGDYTGELFF.

The CDR3 loop reads CASRSTGTGGFNEAFF. Here the CDR3 DNA reads TGTGCCAGCAGATCAACCGGGACAGGGGGTTTCAATGAAGCTTTCTTT. The rearrangement joins TRBV7-9 to TRBJ1-1, with 11 bases lining up with TRBD1. The CDR3 runs to 16 residues. In germline, CDR1 is SEHNR, CDR2 FQNEAQ (reference sequence). The V segment lost 6 bases and the J segment 7 bases; nucleotides outside the gene matches: 13.

The chain recombines TRBV20-1 with TRBJ1-4; D is unclear. Trimming stripped 4 bases from V and 2 bases from J, with 8 bases between. The CDR3 spans 13 residues. Germline V gene data show CDR1 as DFQATT and CDR2 as SNEGSKA (reference sequence). CDR3 region: CSAIPGTNEKLFF. The DNA of the CDR3 is TGCAGTGCTATCCCGGGGACTAATGAAAAACTGTTTTTT.

The genes are TRBV5-1 and TRBJ2-2; the D gene is possibly TRBD1 (6 bases). Trimming cost V 4 bases and J 4 bases, with 11 bases left between them. Germline assignment: CDR1 SGHRS and CDR2 YFSETQ. The CDR3 length is 14 residues. The CDR3 bases are TGCGCCAGCAGCAACGGACAGACCACCGGGGAGCTGTTTTTT. Translated, it gives CASSNGQTTGELFF.

In its sample, this clonotype was seen a few times. The gene calls are TRBV6-5 and TRBJ2-2; TRBD1 matches 10 bases. The germline V gene has CDR1 MNHEY and CDR2 SVGAGI. The junction had 12 bases not matched to a gene; V was cut back by 5 bases and J by 3 bases. The CDR3 contains 18 residues. DNA of the CDR3: TGTGCCAGCAGTCCCGACGAGACAGGGGGCGTACACACCGGGGAGCTGTTTTTT. Its protein is CASSPDETGGVHTGELFF.

This clonotype turned up a few times. V is TRBV9 and J is TRBJ1-2; TRBD1 agrees at 10 bases. The J segment lost 4 bases and the V segment lost 4 bases, leaving 16 bases of the junction unmatched. CDR1 is SGDLS, CDR2 YYNGEE, per germline. The CDR3 contains 18 residues. The CDR3 reads CASSRDWDRGRHLYGYTF. CDR3 in DNA: TGTGCCAGCAGCCGCGACTGGGACAGGGGACGCCATCTCTATGGCTACACCTTC.

The table lists this clonotype with many counts. The J gene is TRBJ2-5, the V gene TRBV12-3 or TRBV12-4; D unclear. The CDR3 runs to 12 residues. V lost 3 bases and J 4 bases, leaving 6 bases between the germline ends. Written as DNA, the CDR3 is TGTGCCAGCAGTTTGGCCCGAGAGACCCAGTACTTC. Its translation: CASSLARETQYF.

This clonotype was detected ten times or more. J is TRBJ2-4 and V is TRBV29-1; 8 bases agree with TRBD2. The CDR3 loop spans 15 amino acids. The V gene's germline CDR1 is SQVTM and CDR2 ANQGSEA. J was trimmed by 5 bases and V by 6 bases; bases with no gene match: 12. CDR3 nucleotide sequence: TGCAGCGTCCCCCGGGAGAATAGCGGGGAAAACATTCAGTACTTC. As protein: CSVPRENSGENIQYF. Full variable domain (outside the CDR3, taken from reference TRBV29-1 and TRBJ2-4): SAVISQKPSRDICQRGTSLTIQCQVDSQVTMMFWYRQQPGQSLTLIATANQGSEATYESGFVIDKFPISRPNLTFSTLTVSNMSPEDSSIYLCSVPRENSGENIQYFGAGTRLSVL.

This clonotype was found a few times. The V gene is TRBV7-2, the J gene TRBJ2-3; 8 bases line up with TRBD2. V lost 3 bases and J lost 0; bases outside the gene matches: 11. CDR1 SGHTA and CDR2 FQGNSA come from the germline V gene. This CDR3 comprises 18 residues. CDR3 sequence (DNA): TGTGCCAGCAGCTTTAAGGCTAGCGGGTTCACTAGCACAGATACGCAGTATTTT. Translated, it gives CASSFKASGFTSTDTQYF.

The sample holds a few counts of this clonotype. V is TRBV4-1 and J is TRBJ1-4, with TRBD1 matching over 7 bases. The CDR3 runs 17 residues. The germline V gene has CDR1 MGHRA and CDR2 YSYEKL. Trimming at V came to 1 base and at J to 5 bases, leaving 10 bases not matched to a gene. As DNA, the CDR3 is TGCGCCAGCAGCCAAGGCAGGTCAGGGGGGATAAATGAAAAACTGTTTTTT. It codes for CASSQGRSGGINEKLFF.

This clonotype was picked up one time. The V and J genes are TRBV6-5 and TRBJ1-2, with unresolved D. From germline, CDR1 is MNHEY and CDR2 SVGAGI. Trimming left V 6 bases short and J 1 base short, with 9 bases between. This CDR3 contains 13 residues. CDR3 bases: TGTGCCAGCAGAATAACAGATAACTATGGCTACACCTTC. It codes for CASRITDNYGYTF.

In its sample, this clonotype was seen a few times. The J gene is TRBJ2-5, the V gene TRBV6-1; 10 bases line up with TRBD1. This CDR3 comprises 14 residues. Germline values: CDR1 MNHNS, CDR2 SASEGT. V lost 10 bases to trimming and J lost 3 bases; unmatched junction nucleotides: 8. The CDR3, as DNA: TGTGCCACCGGGACAGGGGCATTCGAAGAGACCCAGTACTTC. Residues: CATGTGAFEETQYF.

This chain joins TRBV7-9 and TRBJ2-7; 10 bases fit TRBD1. There are 16 residues in the CDR3. Trimming took 5 bases from V and 2 from J; bases not matched to a gene: 9. Germline V gene data show CDR1 as SEHNR and CDR2 as FQNEAQ (reference sequence). CDR3 protein: CASSPGGTGEPYEQYF. The CDR3 DNA sequence: TGTGCCAGCAGCCCCGGCGGGACAGGGGAACCCTACGAGCAGTACTTC.

This clonotype was observed at least ten times. V gene TRBV5-1 combines with J gene TRBJ1-1; maybe TRBD1 (6 bases). Between the trimmed V and J ends, which lost 4 bases and 0 bases, there was a span of 10 bases. The CDR3 covers 14 residues. The germline gives CDR1 SGHRS, CDR2 YFSETQ. CDR3 in amino acids: CASSPGQVNTEAFF. DNA for the CDR3: TGCGCCAGCAGCCCGGGACAAGTGAACACTGAAGCTTTCTTT.

This clonotype has ten or more counts. This chain links TRBV7-9 with TRBJ1-1, with 9 bases identical to TRBD1. Germline CDR1 is SEHNR and CDR2 is FQNEAQ (reference sequence). The CDR3 extends over 19 amino acids. V lost 1 base, J lost 1 base, and 13 bases stayed unmatched. CDR3 sequence (DNA): TGTGCCAGCAGCTTAGACCATGGTACAGGGGGCTCATCGAACACTGAAGCTTTCTTT. It codes for CASSLDHGTGGSSNTEAFF. Complete variable domain (other parts from reference TRBV7-9 and TRBJ1-1): DTGVSQNPRHKITKRGQNVTFRCDPISEHNRLYWYRQTLGQGPEFLTYFQNEAQLEKSRLLSDRFSAERPKGSFSTLEIQRTEQGDSAMYLCASSLDHGTGGSSNTEAFFGQGTRLTVV.

This chain links TRBV20-1 with TRBJ2-3; possible D gene TRBD1, 6 bases. With 0 bases removed from V and 6 bases from J, the gap between germline ends came to 19 bases. The CDR3 extends over 16 amino acids. CDR1 is DFQATT, CDR2 SNEGSKA, per germline (reference sequence). The CDR3 reads CSARDIKISGVDTQYF. CDR3 bases: TGCAGTGCTAGAGATATCAAAATATCAGGGGTCGATACGCAGTATTTT.

This clonotype was seen more than once but under ten times. This chain uses TRBV5-1 with TRBJ2-3; the D gene could be TRBD1 or TRBD2 (5 bases each). CDR1 SGHRS and CDR2 YFSETQ come from the germline V gene. Trimming took 4 bases from V and 0 from J, leaving 15 bases between them. This CDR3 has 16 amino acids. CDR3 residues: CASSNGTSFSTDTQYF. DNA for the CDR3: TGCGCCAGCAGCAACGGGACGAGCTTTAGCACAGATACGCAGTATTTT.

The chain recombines TRBV7-2 with TRBJ1-1; unclear D gene. V dropped 1 base and J dropped 1 base, with 16 bases sitting between them. Germline assignment: CDR1 SGHTA and CDR2 FQGNSA. This CDR3 spans 17 amino acids. In DNA form, the CDR3 reads TGTGCCAGCAGCTTAGGTGTTTCTTGGTACAGGAACACTGAAGCTTTCTTT. As protein: CASSLGVSWYRNTEAFF.

This clonotype was seen a few times. The J gene is TRBJ2-2, the V gene TRBV5-1, with 9 bases matching TRBD2. V was clipped by 4 bases and J by 1 base; unmatched bases: 11. Germline CDR1 is SGHRS and CDR2 is YFSETQ. The CDR3 spans 18 residues. The CDR3 loop is CASSGRGGALRNTGELFF. CDR3 sequence (DNA): TGCGCCAGCAGCGGGCGCGGGGGGGCCTTGAGGAACACCGGGGAGCTGTTTTTT. Looking up the rest from reference TRBV5-1 and TRBJ2-2 gives the full variable domain: KAGVTQTPRYLIKTRGQQVTLSCSPISGHRSVSWYQQTPGQGLQFLFEYFSETQRNKGNFPGRFSGRQFSNSRSEMNVSTLELGDSALYLCASSGRGGALRNTGELFFGEGSRLTVL.

At least ten counts were recorded for this clonotype. The rearrangement links TRBV7-2 to TRBJ2-1; D remains ambiguous. Germline-derived CDR1 and CDR2 are SGHTA and FQGNSA. Between the trimmed V and J ends, which lost 6 bases and 8 bases, there was a span of 14 bases. The CDR3 contains 13 residues. Here the CDR3 DNA reads TGTGCCAGCAGAGCCGGGTACATGGATGAGCAGTTCTTC. It encodes CASRAGYMDEQFF.

This chain links TRBV7-6 with TRBJ1-3; maybe TRBD1 (6 bases). Trimming removed 3 bases at V and 0 bases at J, with 12 bases between. The CDR3 consists of 16 residues. Germline V gene sequence: CDR1 SGHVS, CDR2 FNYEAQ. The CDR3 nucleotides are TGTGCCAGCAGCTTGAATTTAGGGGGCTCTGGAAACACCATATATTTT. This translates into CASSLNLGGSGNTIYF.

A few counts support this clonotype. CDR3 nucleotide sequence: TGTGCCAGCAGTGGAAACAGAGAAGCTTTCTTT. It codes for CASSGNREAFF. The J gene is TRBJ1-1, the V gene TRBV6-5; unclear D gene. From germline, CDR1 is MNHEY and CDR2 SVGAGI. V lost 5 bases to trimming and J lost 8 bases, with 9 bases between them. CDR3 size: 11 residues.

This chain connects TRBV4-1 to TRBJ2-7; TRBD1 aligns across 8 bases. CDR1 and CDR2 (germline): MGHRA, YSYEKL. V was pared by 4 bases and J by 0 bases, with 5 bases of the junction left unmatched. The length of the CDR3 is 15 residues. The CDR3 loop is CASSRRTGFSYEQYF. In nucleotides, the CDR3 is TGCGCCAGCAGCCGAAGGACAGGGTTCTCCTACGAGCAGTACTTC.

This chain joins TRBV18 and TRBJ2-3; no definite D call. Trimming took 3 bases from V and 0 from J, leaving 10 bases between them. The CDR3 has 15 amino acids. CDR1 is KGHSH, CDR2 LQKENI, per germline. The CDR3 region has the DNA TGTGCCAGCTCACCGGTAGAGACTAGCACAGATACGCAGTATTTT. It translates to CASSPVETSTDTQYF.

This clonotype was seen many times. The chain couples TRBV7-9 to TRBJ2-2; 9 bases are shared with TRBD1. Germline CDR1 SEHNR, CDR2 FQNEAQ (reference sequence). The J segment lost 0 bases and the V segment lost 5 bases, leaving 4 bases of the junction unmatched. This CDR3 contains 16 residues. The CDR3 sequence is CASSPRQGANTGELFF. The CDR3 bases are TGTGCCAGCAGCCCAAGACAGGGGGCGAACACCGGGGAGCTGTTTTTT.

This clonotype was seen repeatedly, ten times or more. The chain is built from TRBV10-3 and TRBJ1-3; 7 positions match TRBD1. V was clipped by 10 bases and J by 1 base; unmatched bases: 7. Germline CDR1 reads ENHRY; CDR2 reads SYGVKD. The CDR3 totals 14 residues. For the CDR3, the DNA is TGTGCCACCCGGGACAGCAATTCTGGAAACACCATATATTTT. Its translation is CATRDSNSGNTIYF.